What follows describes a single TCR beta chain. What antigen it recognizes has not been identified. No base quality values were provided; no much bigger clone lies one nucleotide off. Its CDR3 holds 17 amino acids, cysteine through phenylalanine. CDR3 DNA only is kept here, 51 bases in frame from base 1. V is cut by 1 base and J by 1 base, and the space between the germline ends is 17 bases. Per the germline V gene, SGHRS is the CDR1 and YFSETQ is the CDR2. The library came from the immunoSEQ multiplex PCR assay. For most patients, genomic DNA was isolated with the Qiagen DNeasy Blood and Tissue Kit and sent frozen to Adaptive Biotechnologies for TCR sequencing. For most patients, genomic DNA was subjected to high-throughput TCR-beta CDR3 sequencing by Adaptive Biotechnologies. As for the authors' bioinformatics: TCR sequencing data were retrieved from Adaptive's ImmunoSEQ software for about 17 patients, whereas three other patients were processed with MiXCR and VDJtools. To correct CD4 versus CD8 sorting errors, any sequence found in both subsets at a frequency ratio below 5:1 was removed. CDR3 nucleotide sequences shared by donor and recipient were removed because the origin of these sequences could not be assigned. To count as alloreactive, a clone needed at least 2-fold expansion over unstimulated cells and a minimum CFSE-low frequency of 0.002% (template counts) or 0.001% (read counts). Mappable clones were those detected in sequenced pre-transplant spleen, lymph node, or MLR CFSE-low populations of the donor or recipient. Cumulative frequency of alloreactive clones was calculated as a percentage of all sequences weighted by copy number. The source is immuneACCESS, and TCRdb retained only in-frame sequences with V and J called. Part of the clones is not carried over; for the studies checked, unresolved V genes explain less than half of this, and the remainder is unexplained. The V and J calls and clone size were taken over from that table, and D and trimming were inferred from the DNA. The sample table shows 80,000 to 100,000 clones, and around 92% are seen once. The leading ten clones occupy about 0.18% of the sample.

The sample belongs to a study of graft-versus-host responses after intestinal transplantation (dated by TCRdb to the early 2020s). Some background on the complete study: The transplants that recipients received were multivisceral, liver-intestinal, or isolated intestinal. Samples from a few later patients were sequenced in-house on an Illumina MiSeq with MiXCR processing rather than by the commercial service. Of the roughly 23 intestinal transplant recipients enrolled in the cohort, one of whom was a retransplant, a few patients without pretransplant specimens were excluded. Anti-thymocyte globulin induction was given to all recipients, followed by maintenance tacrolimus and steroids for 2 to 3 years. A peak of at least 4% donor T cells among recipient peripheral blood mononuclear cells was the definition used for donor T cell macrochimerism. After intestinal transplantation, graft-versus-host and host-versus-graft alloreactive T cell clones were followed in the graft, circulation and bone marrow using bulk TCR-beta CDR3 sequencing. Alloreactive clones were identified by sequencing pre-transplant mixed lymphocyte reaction products and comparing these products with unstimulated pre-transplant donor and recipient T cells.

Summary of the overall study and its limitations: GvH clones were detected in recipient bone marrow, and some of these GvH clones were observed earlier in ileal mucosa or blood, consistent with an intestinal mucosal origin. Conclusions were limited by the relatively low number and heterogeneity of intestinal transplant patients. Early after transplant, peak levels of circulating GvH clones were found to be associated with declines in HvG clones. High GvH to HvG T cell clonal ratios were observed in the allografts of patients with donor T cell macrochimerism.

Reading the label with the study, this specimen's time point is: cells obtained before transplantation from donor or recipient. CD3+CD4+ and CD3+CD8+ populations were FACS-sorted from unstimulated pre-transplant donor and recipient cells taken from spleen or lymph nodes. The sequenced sample was unstimulated CD4+ T cells sorted from spleen or lymph node cells, obtained before transplant. The chain is encoded by TRBV5-1 joined to TRBJ2-5; TRBD2 might be the D gene, on 7 matching bases. This TCR was sampled from a human donor who was the organ donor for an intestinal transplant. The sequenced DNA is TGCGCCAGCAGCTTGCGGATTTCGGGGGGCTTCCAAGAGACCCAGTACTTC. Its coded protein is CASSLRISGGFQETQYF.